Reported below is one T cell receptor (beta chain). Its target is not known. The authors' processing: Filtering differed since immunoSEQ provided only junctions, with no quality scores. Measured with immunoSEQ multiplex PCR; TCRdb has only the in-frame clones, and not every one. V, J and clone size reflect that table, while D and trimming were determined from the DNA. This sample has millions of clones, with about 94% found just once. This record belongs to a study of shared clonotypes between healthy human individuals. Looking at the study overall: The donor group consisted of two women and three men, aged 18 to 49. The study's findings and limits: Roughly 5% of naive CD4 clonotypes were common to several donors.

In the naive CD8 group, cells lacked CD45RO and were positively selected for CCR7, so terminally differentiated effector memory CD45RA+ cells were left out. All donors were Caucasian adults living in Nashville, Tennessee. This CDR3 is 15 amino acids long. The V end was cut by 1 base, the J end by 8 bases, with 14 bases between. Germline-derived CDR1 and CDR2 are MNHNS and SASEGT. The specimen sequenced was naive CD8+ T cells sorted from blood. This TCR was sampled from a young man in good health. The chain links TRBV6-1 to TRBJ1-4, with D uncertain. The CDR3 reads CASSEGHFVLEKLFF. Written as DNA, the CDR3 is TGTGCCAGCAGTGAAGGACACTTCGTCCTCGAAAAACTGTTTTTT.